The T cell receptor beta chain described here comes from a study of blood T cells in healthy people across ages. Alongside a J-beta primer mix, a sample-barcoded 5' primer served in a second PCR lasting 7 to 11 cycles. TCRdb reprocessed the 5' RACE reads with MiXCR, giving one entry per CDR3 protein. The sample records around 1,600,000 distinct CDR3 sequences, under 55% being singletons. This clonotype was picked up one time. Trimming removed 0 bases at V and 7 bases at J, with 13 bases between. Germline values: CDR1 DFQATT, CDR2 SNEGSKA (reference sequence). This CDR3 spans 14 amino acids. The sequenced material came from blood. This TCR was recovered from a woman younger than 30 in good health. This chain joins TRBV20-1 and TRBJ2-1; no clear D gene. CDR3 loop: CSARESSPRNEQFF. DNA of the CDR3: TGCAGTGCTAGAGAGTCCAGTCCAAGGAATGAGCAGTTCTTC.